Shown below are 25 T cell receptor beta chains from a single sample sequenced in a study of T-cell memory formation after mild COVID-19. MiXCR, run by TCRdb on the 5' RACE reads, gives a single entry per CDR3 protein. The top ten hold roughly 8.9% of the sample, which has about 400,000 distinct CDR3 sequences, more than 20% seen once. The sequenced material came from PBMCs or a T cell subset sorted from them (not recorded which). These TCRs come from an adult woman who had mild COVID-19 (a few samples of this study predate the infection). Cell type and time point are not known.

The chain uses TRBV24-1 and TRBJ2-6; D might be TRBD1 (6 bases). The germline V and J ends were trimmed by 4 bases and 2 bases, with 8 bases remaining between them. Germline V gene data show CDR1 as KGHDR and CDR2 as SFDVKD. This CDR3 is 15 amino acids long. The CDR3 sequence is CATSEYRAGANVLTF. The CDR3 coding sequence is TGTGCCACCAGTGAGTACAGGGCTGGGGCCAACGTCCTGACTTTC.

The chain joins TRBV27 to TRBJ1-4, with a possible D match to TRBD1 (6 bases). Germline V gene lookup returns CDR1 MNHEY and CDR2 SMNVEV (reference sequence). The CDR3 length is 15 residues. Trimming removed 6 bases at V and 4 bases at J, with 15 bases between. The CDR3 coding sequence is TGTGCCAGCAGCTTGGCCGGGGGGCATAATGAAAAACTGTTTTTT. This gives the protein CASSLAGGHNEKLFF.

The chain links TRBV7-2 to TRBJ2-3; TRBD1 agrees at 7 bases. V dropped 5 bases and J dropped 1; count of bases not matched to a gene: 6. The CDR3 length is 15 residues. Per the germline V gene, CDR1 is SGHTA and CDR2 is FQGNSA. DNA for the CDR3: TGTGCCAGCAGCCCACAGGGGTGGGGCACAGATACGCAGTATTTT. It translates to CASSPQGWGTDTQYF.

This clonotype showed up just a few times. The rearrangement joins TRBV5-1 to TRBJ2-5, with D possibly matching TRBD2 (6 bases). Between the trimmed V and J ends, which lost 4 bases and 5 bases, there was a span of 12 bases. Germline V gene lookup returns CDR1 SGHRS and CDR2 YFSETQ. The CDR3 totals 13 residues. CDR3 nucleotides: TGCGCCAGCAGCACGGGACTCCTTGAGACCCAGTACTTC. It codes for CASSTGLLETQYF.

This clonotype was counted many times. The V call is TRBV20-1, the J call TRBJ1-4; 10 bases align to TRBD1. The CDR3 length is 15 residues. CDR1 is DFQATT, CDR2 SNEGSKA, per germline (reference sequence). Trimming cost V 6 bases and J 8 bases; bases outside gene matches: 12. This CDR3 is CSARDRGFSSEKLFF. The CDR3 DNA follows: TGCAGTGCCAGGGACAGGGGATTCTCAAGCGAAAAACTGTTTTTT.

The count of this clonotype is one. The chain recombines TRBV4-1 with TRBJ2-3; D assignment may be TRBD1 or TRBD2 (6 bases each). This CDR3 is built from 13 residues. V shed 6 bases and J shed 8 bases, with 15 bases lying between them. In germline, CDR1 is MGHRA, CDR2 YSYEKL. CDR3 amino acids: CASRHPGAGTQYF. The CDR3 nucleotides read TGCGCCAGCAGACACCCGGGGGCGGGTACGCAGTATTTT.

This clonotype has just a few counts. CDR3 region: CASSGRDRDNEQFF. CDR3 coding DNA: TGTGCCAGCAGCGGACGGGACAGAGACAATGAGCAGTTCTTC. The chain employs TRBV7-2 and TRBJ2-1, with TRBD1 matching over 7 bases. Germline CDR1 and CDR2: SGHTA and FQGNSA. J gave up 5 bases and V 5 bases, and 6 bases lay outside the gene matches. The CDR3 length is 14 residues.

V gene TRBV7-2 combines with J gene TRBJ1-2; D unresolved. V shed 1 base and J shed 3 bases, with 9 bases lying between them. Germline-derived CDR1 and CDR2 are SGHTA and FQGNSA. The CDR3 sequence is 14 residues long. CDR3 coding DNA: TGTGCCAGCAGCTTAGGGCGGACTGACTATGGCTACACCTTC. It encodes CASSLGRTDYGYTF.

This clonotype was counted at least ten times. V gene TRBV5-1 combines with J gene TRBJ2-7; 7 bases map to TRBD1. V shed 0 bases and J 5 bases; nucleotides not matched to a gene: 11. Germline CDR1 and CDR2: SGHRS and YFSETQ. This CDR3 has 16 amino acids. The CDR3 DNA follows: TGCGCCAGCAGCTTGGATACAGGGGCTTTTAGGAACGAGCAGTACTTC. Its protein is CASSLDTGAFRNEQYF.

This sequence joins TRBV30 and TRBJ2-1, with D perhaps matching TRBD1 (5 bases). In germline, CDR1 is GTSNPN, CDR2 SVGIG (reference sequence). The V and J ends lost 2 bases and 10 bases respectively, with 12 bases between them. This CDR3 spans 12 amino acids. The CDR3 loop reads CAWSKGAGEQFF. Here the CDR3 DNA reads TGTGCCTGGAGTAAAGGGGCAGGAGAGCAGTTCTTC.

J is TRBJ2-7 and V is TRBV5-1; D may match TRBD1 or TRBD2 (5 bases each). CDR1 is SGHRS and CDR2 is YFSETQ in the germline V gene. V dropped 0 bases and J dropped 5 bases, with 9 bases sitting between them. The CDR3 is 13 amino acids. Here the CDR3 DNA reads TGCGCCAGCAGCTTGGTTGAGGGACACGAGCAGTACTTC. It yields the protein CASSLVEGHEQYF.

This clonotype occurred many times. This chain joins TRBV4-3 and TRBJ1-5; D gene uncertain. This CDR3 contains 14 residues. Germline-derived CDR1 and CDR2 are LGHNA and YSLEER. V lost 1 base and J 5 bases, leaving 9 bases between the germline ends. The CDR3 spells CASSQAAQDQPQHF. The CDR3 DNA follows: TGCGCCAGCAGCCAAGCGGCCCAGGATCAGCCCCAGCATTTT.

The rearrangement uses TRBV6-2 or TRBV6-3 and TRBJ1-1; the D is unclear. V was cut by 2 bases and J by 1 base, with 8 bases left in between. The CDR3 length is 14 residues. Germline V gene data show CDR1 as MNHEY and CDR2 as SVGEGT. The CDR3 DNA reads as TGTGCCAGCAGTTACCGCCCGAGGAACACTGAAGCTTTCTTT. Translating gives CASSYRPRNTEAFF.

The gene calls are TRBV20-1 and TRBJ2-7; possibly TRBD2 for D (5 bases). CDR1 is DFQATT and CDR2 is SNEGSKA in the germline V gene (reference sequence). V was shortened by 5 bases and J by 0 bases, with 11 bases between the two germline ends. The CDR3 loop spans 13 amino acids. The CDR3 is CSAQDGNSYEQYF. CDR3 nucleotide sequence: TGCAGTGCTCAAGACGGGAACTCCTACGAGCAGTACTTC.

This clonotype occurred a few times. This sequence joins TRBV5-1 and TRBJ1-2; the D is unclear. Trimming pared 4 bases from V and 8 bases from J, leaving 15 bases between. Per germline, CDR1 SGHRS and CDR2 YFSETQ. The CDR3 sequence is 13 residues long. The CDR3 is CASSPLAGGGYTF. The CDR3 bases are TGCGCCAGCAGCCCCCTAGCAGGCGGCGGCTACACCTTC.

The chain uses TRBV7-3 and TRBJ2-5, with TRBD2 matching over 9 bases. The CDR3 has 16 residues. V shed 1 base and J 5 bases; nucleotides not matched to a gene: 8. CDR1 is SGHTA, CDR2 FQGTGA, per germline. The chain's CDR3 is CASSLNAGGTVETQYF. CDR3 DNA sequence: TGTGCCAGCAGCTTAAACGCGGGGGGGACTGTGGAGACCCAGTACTTC.

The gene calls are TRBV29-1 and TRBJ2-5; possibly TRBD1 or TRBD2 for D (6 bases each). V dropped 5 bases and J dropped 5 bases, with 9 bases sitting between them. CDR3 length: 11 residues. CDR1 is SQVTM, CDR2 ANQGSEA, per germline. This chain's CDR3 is CSVRGLETQYF. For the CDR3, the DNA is TGCAGCGTTCGGGGGCTGGAGACCCAGTACTTC.

The CDR3 sequence: CASSQATAGGGEAFF. The CDR3 coding sequence is TGTGCCAGCAGCCAAGCGACGGCAGGGGGCGGTGAAGCTTTCTTT. The chain links TRBV3-1 to TRBJ1-1, with 8 bases identical to TRBD1. This CDR3 spans 15 amino acids. V gave up 1 base and J gave up 7 bases; unmatched junction bases: 8. Per the germline V gene, CDR1 is LGHDT and CDR2 is YNNKEL (reference sequence). Using reference TRBV3-1 and TRBJ1-1 for the parts outside the CDR3, the full variable domain is DTAVSQTPKYLVTQMGNDKSIKCEQNLGHDTMYWYKQDSKKFLKIMFSYNNKELIINETVPNRFSPKSPDKAHLNLHINSLELGDSAVYFCASSQATAGGGEAFFGQGTRLTVV.

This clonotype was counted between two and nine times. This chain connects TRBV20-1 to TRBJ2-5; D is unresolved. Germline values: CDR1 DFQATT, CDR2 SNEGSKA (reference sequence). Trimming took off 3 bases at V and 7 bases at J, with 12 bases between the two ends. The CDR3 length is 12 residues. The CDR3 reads CSASVGSGTQYF. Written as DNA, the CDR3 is TGCAGTGCTAGCGTCGGGTCAGGGACCCAGTACTTC.

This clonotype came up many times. CDR3: CASSIQAGPYEQYF. The CDR3 bases are TGTGCCAGTAGTATCCAAGCGGGGCCCTACGAGCAGTACTTC. The chain has TRBV19 and TRBJ2-7, with TRBD2 matching over 7 bases. This CDR3 is 14 amino acids long. Trimming cost V 3 bases and J 2 bases; bases outside gene matches: 4. Germline CDR1 LNHDA, CDR2 SQIVND (reference sequence).

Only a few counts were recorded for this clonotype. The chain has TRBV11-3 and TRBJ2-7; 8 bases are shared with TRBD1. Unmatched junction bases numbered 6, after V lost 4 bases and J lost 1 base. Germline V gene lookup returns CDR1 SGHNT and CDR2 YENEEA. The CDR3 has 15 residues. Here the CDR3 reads CASSSRTGLSYEQYF. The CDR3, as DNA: TGTGCCAGCAGCTCCCGGACAGGGCTTTCCTACGAGCAGTACTTC.

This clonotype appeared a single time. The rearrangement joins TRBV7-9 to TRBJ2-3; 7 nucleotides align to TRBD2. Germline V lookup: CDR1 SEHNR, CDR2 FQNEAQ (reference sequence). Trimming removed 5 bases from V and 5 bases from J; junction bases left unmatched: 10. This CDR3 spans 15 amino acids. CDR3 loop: CASSQIGAGVDTQYF. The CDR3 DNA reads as TGTGCCAGCAGCCAAATTGGGGCGGGAGTAGATACGCAGTATTTT.

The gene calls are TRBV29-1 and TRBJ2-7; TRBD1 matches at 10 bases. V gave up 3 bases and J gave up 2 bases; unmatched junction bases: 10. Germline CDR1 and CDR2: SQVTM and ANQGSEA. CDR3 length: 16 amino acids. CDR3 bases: TGCAGCGTTGAGGGGGGGGACAGGGGTGGAACCTACGAGCAGTACTTC. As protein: CSVEGGDRGGTYEQYF.

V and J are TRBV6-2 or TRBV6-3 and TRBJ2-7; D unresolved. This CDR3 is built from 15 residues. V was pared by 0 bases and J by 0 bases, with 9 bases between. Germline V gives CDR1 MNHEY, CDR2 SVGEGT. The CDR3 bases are TGTGCCAGCAGTTACTCGGAGCGTCTCTCCTACGAGCAGTACTTC. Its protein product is CASSYSERLSYEQYF.

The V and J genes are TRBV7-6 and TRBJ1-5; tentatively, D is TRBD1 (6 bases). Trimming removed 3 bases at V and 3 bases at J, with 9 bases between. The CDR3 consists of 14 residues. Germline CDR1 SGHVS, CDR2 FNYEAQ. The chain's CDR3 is CASSLDSNNQPQHF. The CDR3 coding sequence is TGTGCCAGCAGCTTGGACAGCAACAATCAGCCCCAGCATTTT.